The 18 T cell receptor beta chains below come from one sample, sequenced in a study of blood T cell repertoires in COVID-19. Libraries were prepared by immunoSEQ multiplex PCR; TCRdb keeps only in-frame clonotypes and omits some of them. In the table there are some 150,000 clones, 80% to 90% of which are singletons. The sequencing input was peripheral blood. These receptors came from a woman aged 45-65 years with active or convalescent COVID-19.

This chain joins TRBV5-5 and TRBJ1-5; 7 nucleotides match TRBD1. The CDR3 runs to 15 residues. Germline CDR1 and CDR2: SGHKS and YYEKEE (reference sequence). V gave up 3 bases and J gave up 0 bases; unmatched junction bases: 3. CDR3 DNA: TGTGCCAGCAGCTCCGGGACAGTTAGCAATCAGCCCCAGCATTTT. It encodes CASSSGTVSNQPQHF.

The V call is TRBV5-1, the J call TRBJ1-3; no definite D call. CDR3 length: 17 amino acids. V was pared by 0 bases and J by 0 bases, with 13 bases between. The germline V gene encodes CDR1 SGHRS and CDR2 YFSETQ. The CDR3 here is CASSLAQLSDSGNTIYF. CDR3 in DNA: TGCGCCAGCAGCTTGGCCCAGCTAAGCGACTCTGGAAACACCATATATTTT.

The rearrangement uses TRBV21-1 and TRBJ1-3; TRBD1, the table's D call, was not compared with the DNA. TRBV21-1 is described as a pseudogene. This CDR3 region has 15 residues. CDR3 region: CASSTDYRIRNTIYF. CDR3 DNA: TGTGCCAGCAGCACAGATTACAGGATCAGAAACACCATATATTTT.

The chain recombines TRBV5-3 with TRBJ2-5; 12 nucleotides agree with TRBD2. TRBV5-3 is annotated as an ORF whose role is uncertain. This CDR3 is 16 amino acids long. V gave up 5 bases and J gave up 4 bases; unmatched junction bases: 9. In nucleotides, the CDR3 is TGTGCCAGAAGGTCCGCTAGCGGGAGGGCAACAGAGACCCAGTACTTC. Protein: CARRSASGRATETQYF.

The rearrangement uses TRBV5-1 and TRBJ1-1; D ambiguous. The CDR3 loop spans 16 amino acids. Per the germline V gene, CDR1 is SGHRS and CDR2 is YFSETQ. The V end lost 0 bases, the J end lost 1 base, and 13 bases lay between the germline ends. The CDR3 protein is CASSLGWRLGNTEAFF. In nucleotides, the CDR3 is TGCGCCAGCAGCTTGGGGTGGAGACTTGGGAACACTGAAGCTTTCTTT.

In nucleotides, the CDR3 is TGTGCCAGCAGTTTCCTACCGCAATCCTACAATGAGCAGTTCTTC. This codes for CASSFLPQSYNEQFF. This rearrangement joins TRBV27 to TRBJ2-1, with D unclear. This CDR3 is 15 amino acids long. Germline assignment: CDR1 MNHEY and CDR2 SMNVEV (reference sequence). Trimming took off 3 bases at V and 1 base at J, with 10 bases between the two ends.

This sequence joins TRBV12-3 or TRBV12-4 and TRBJ2-5; 10 nucleotides align to TRBD2. The CDR3 has 13 residues. V trimming: 7 bases; J trimming: 3 bases; junction bases outside the gene matches: 2. DNA for the CDR3: TGTGCCAGCAAAAGCGGGGGGGAAGAGACCCAGTACTTC. This gives the protein CASKSGGEETQYF.

The chain joins TRBV24-1 to TRBJ1-2; 7 bases align to TRBD1. The CDR3 has 18 amino acids. The trim removed 5 bases at V and 0 bases at J, leaving 14 bases unmatched. Looked up from germline, CDR1 is KGHDR and CDR2 is SFDVKD. This CDR3 is CATSGVGTARQANYGYTF. In nucleotides, the CDR3 is TGTGCCACCAGTGGGGTCGGGACAGCTAGACAGGCTAACTATGGCTACACCTTC.

The chain is built from TRBV4-3 and TRBJ1-2; tentative D call: TRBD1 (5 bases). The CDR3 covers 14 residues. The ends were cut back, 0 bases at V and 6 bases at J, with 11 bases in the middle. Germline CDR1 and CDR2: LGHNA and YSLEER. In DNA form, the CDR3 reads TGCGCCAGCAGCCAAGATCAAGGGGCCAATGGCTACACCTTC. This translates into CASSQDQGANGYTF.

This clone appeared a few times. Here the CDR3 DNA reads TGTGCCAGCAGCTCCTGGGGGGAAAGGTACAATGAGCAGTTCTTC. Its translation: CASSSWGERYNEQFF. The V call is TRBV11-2, the J call TRBJ2-1; TRBD2 is a possible D gene (6 bases). The CDR3 runs to 15 residues. Germline CDR1 reads SGHAT; CDR2 reads FQNNGV. V was cut by 4 bases and J by 4 bases, with 14 bases left in between.

The V gene is TRBV4-1, the J gene TRBJ2-7; weak D call: TRBD1 (6 bases). CDR3 size: 15 residues. Deletions cut 2 bases from V and 6 bases from J, with 17 bases between. Germline lookup yields CDR1 MGHRA and CDR2 YSYEKL. CDR3 DNA: TGCGCCAGCAGCCAAACAGGGATACTCGCCTCCGAGCAGTACTTC. Translated, it gives CASSQTGILASEQYF.

The chain couples TRBV25-1 to TRBJ1-6; TRBD1 is a possible D gene (5 bases). V was clipped by 1 base and J by 7 bases, with 8 bases between them. In germline, CDR1 is MGHDK, CDR2 SYGVNS. The CDR3 sequence is 14 residues long. Here the CDR3 reads CASSELGGNSPLHF. The CDR3 DNA sequence: TGTGCCAGCAGTGAATTGGGGGGGAATTCACCCCTCCACTTT.

The genes are TRBV5-4 and TRBJ2-1, with D possibly being TRBD1 (8 bases). The CDR3 contains 13 residues. V lost 5 bases and J lost 8, with 14 bases in between. Germline V lookup: CDR1 SGHNT, CDR2 YYREEE (reference sequence). CDR3 sequence (DNA): TGTGCCAGCAGTGTAACAGGGGGGGATGAGCAGTTCTTC. It yields the protein CASSVTGGDEQFF.

CDR3 amino acids: CASTGDRHYEQYF. As DNA, the CDR3 is TGTGCCAGCACCGGGGACAGGCACTACGAGCAGTACTTC. The J gene is TRBJ2-7, the V gene TRBV6-5, with TRBD1 matching 8 bases. The germline gives CDR1 MNHEY, CDR2 SVGAGI. After removal of 7 bases from V and 3 bases from J, the junction contained 5 bases not matched to a gene. The CDR3 has 13 amino acids.

This clone was counted a single time. J is TRBJ1-1 and V is TRBV7-9, with unresolved D. Germline V gives CDR1 SEHNR, CDR2 FQNEAQ (reference sequence). V was clipped by 4 bases and J by 14 bases, with 23 bases between them. The CDR3 is made up of 14 amino acids. CDR3 DNA sequence: TGTGCCAGCAGCTCCTATGGCCAGGAAATAGATGGGTTCTTT. This translates into CASSSYGQEIDGFF. Filled out from reference TRBV7-9 and TRBJ1-1, the complete variable domain reads DTGVSQNPRHKITKRGQNVTFRCDPISEHNRLYWYRQTLGQGPEFLTYFQNEAQLEKSRLLSDRFSAERPKGSFSTLEIQRTEQGDSAMYLCASSSYGQEIDGFFGQGTRLTVV.

The J gene is TRBJ1-6, the V gene TRBV19, with 8 bases matching TRBD1. CDR1 LNHDA and CDR2 SQIVND come from the germline V gene (reference sequence). The trim removed 4 bases at V and 7 bases at J, leaving 3 bases unmatched. This CDR3 is 14 amino acids long. CDR3 in amino acids: CASSTHRGNSPLHF. The CDR3 DNA sequence: TGTGCCAGTAGTACCCACAGGGGGAATTCACCCCTCCACTTT.

This clone was seen only a few times. This chain uses TRBV30 with TRBJ2-2; tentative D call: TRBD1 (5 bases). This CDR3 has 11 amino acids. The V end was cut by 5 bases, the J end by 6 bases, with 7 bases between. Looked up from germline, CDR1 is GTSNPN and CDR2 is SVGIG (reference sequence). The CDR3 reads CAWDSPGELFF. CDR3 bases: TGTGCCTGGGACAGCCCCGGGGAGCTGTTTTTT.

J is TRBJ2-7 and V is TRBV4-1; a possible D gene is TRBD2 (6 bases). Deletions cut 0 bases from V and 6 bases from J, with 18 bases between. From germline, CDR1 is MGHRA and CDR2 YSYEKL. This CDR3 has 16 amino acids. In DNA form, the CDR3 reads TGCGCCAGCAGCCAAGATTTGGGCGGGGCGGGTCGCGAGCAGTACTTC. Amino acid sequence: CASSQDLGGAGREQYF.